The clone carrying this TCR beta chain was picked up many times. Antigen unknown. The data were obtained in a study of molecular identifiers for immune sequencing clone quantification. Study information: The replicates split RNA from roughly 20,000 or 100,000 naive CD8 cells five ways and sequenced four.

Findings of the study overall: Effector cells had over 99% of their molecules in clones above 20 RNA copies, while naive cells had under 1%.

Trimming removed 8 bases at V and 2 bases at J, with 15 bases between. CDR1 SNHLY and CDR2 FYNNEI come from the germline V gene. The CDR3 sequence is 15 residues long. One entry per CDR3 protein results from TCRdb running MiXCR on the PCR reads. The data show 250,000 to 350,000 distinct CDR3 sequences, roughly a fifth seen once. This sequence joins TRBV2 and TRBJ1-4; D is undetermined. This clonotype was sampled from a human donor in good health. Some libraries in this study had Jurkat cell RNA spiked in. Sequenced input: naive CD8+ T cells from blood, with Jurkat cell RNA spiked in. Subset denoted: FACS-sorted CD8+CD4-CCR7+CD45RA+ naive T cells. For the CDR3, the DNA is TGTGCCAGCTGTAGATCTCAAGAGACTAATGAAAAACTGTTTTTT. This sequence encodes CASCRSQETNEKLFF.